What follows are 18 T cell receptor beta chains derived from one specimen sequenced in a study of blood T cell repertoires in COVID-19. Clones were sequenced by immunoSEQ multiplex PCR, and TCRdb holds only the in-frame ones, with some missing. In the table there are about 150,000 clones, around 85% of which are singletons. The sequencing input was peripheral blood. The receptors originated from an elderly man with COVID-19, enrolled during active disease.

The chain has TRBV7-3 and TRBJ2-7; 8 bases match TRBD1. Trimming took 0 bases from V and 3 from J; bases not matched to a gene: 4. Germline assignment: CDR1 SGHTA and CDR2 FQGTGA. The CDR3 has 15 amino acids. The CDR3 DNA sequence: TGTGCCAGCAGCTTAACCGGGACAGGAGGCTACGAGCAGTACTTC. It specifies CASSLTGTGGYEQYF.

J is TRBJ2-1 and V is TRBV29-1; 12 positions agree with TRBD2. CDR3 length: 14 amino acids. Trimming removed 6 bases from V and 1 base from J; junction bases left unmatched: 1. The germline V gene has CDR1 SQVTM and CDR2 ANQGSEA. The CDR3 bases are TGCAGCGTACTAGCGGGGGGTTCCTACAATGAGCAGTTCTTC. This translates into CSVLAGGSYNEQFF.

This chain links TRBV7-9 with TRBJ1-1; possibly TRBD1 for D (5 bases). The CDR3 totals 14 residues. Germline CDR1 SEHNR, CDR2 FQNEAQ (reference sequence). Trimming left V 1 base short and J 2 bases short, with 8 bases between. This CDR3 is CASSLVQANTEAFF. CDR3 bases: TGTGCCAGCAGCTTAGTACAGGCAAACACTGAAGCTTTCTTT.

The rearrangement links TRBV15 to TRBJ2-3; 8 bases align to TRBD2. Germline assignment: CDR1 LNHNV and CDR2 YYDKDF (reference sequence). This CDR3 contains 17 residues. V lost 1 base and J lost 7; bases outside the gene matches: 13. CDR3 nucleotide sequence: TGTGCCACCAGCAGAGCGTTTAGGCGGGGGGATTCGTATACGCAGTATTTT. Its protein product is CATSRAFRRGDSYTQYF.

This clone was counted a few times. The CDR3 DNA reads TGTGCCAGCTCACCACAGACAGGGGAAGGCTACGAGCAGTACTTC. It is translated as CASSPQTGEGYEQYF. The J gene is TRBJ2-7, the V gene TRBV18, with TRBD1 identical over 8 bases. The germline V gene encodes CDR1 KGHSH and CDR2 LQKENI. The CDR3 extends over 15 amino acids. Trimming took 1 base from V and 3 from J; bases not matched to a gene: 5.

The chain combines TRBV10-3 with TRBJ1-2; TRBD1 matches 11 bases. The CDR3 sequence is 15 residues long. V shed 6 bases and J 6 bases; nucleotides not matched to a gene: 9. Germline CDR1 and CDR2: ENHRY and SYGVKD. For the CDR3, the DNA is TGTGCCATCAGCGATTCCGGACAGGGGGCAAATGGCTACACCTTC. It specifies CAISDSGQGANGYTF.

The CDR3 spells CAWNQGTNEKLFF. The CDR3, as DNA: TGTGCCTGGAATCAGGGGACTAATGAAAAACTGTTTTTT. The V gene is TRBV30, the J gene TRBJ1-4, with D perhaps matching TRBD1 (6 bases). The CDR3 is 13 residues long. V lost 4 bases and J 2 bases, leaving 8 bases between the germline ends. Germline-derived CDR1 and CDR2 are GTSNPN and SVGIG (reference sequence).

V gene TRBV5-6 combines with J gene TRBJ2-5; 7 bases match TRBD1. Germline assignment: CDR1 SGHDT and CDR2 YYEEEE. V gave up 4 bases and J gave up 2 bases; unmatched junction bases: 5. This CDR3 has 14 amino acids. This chain's CDR3 is CASSHGTAQETQYF. The CDR3, as DNA: TGTGCCAGCAGCCACGGGACAGCTCAAGAGACCCAGTACTTC.

The chain is built from TRBV14 and TRBJ1-1; D is ambiguous. The germline V and J ends were trimmed by 7 bases and 0 bases, with 18 bases remaining between them. CDR1 is SGHDN and CDR2 is FVKESK in the germline V gene. The CDR3 is made up of 16 amino acids. CDR3 nucleotide sequence: TGTGCCAGCAACCCCTACTTTGGGCAGATGAACACTGAAGCTTTCTTT. Translation: CASNPYFGQMNTEAFF.

This clone was recorded once. The V gene is TRBV7-9, the J gene TRBJ2-7, with unresolved D. This CDR3 region has 11 residues. CDR1 SEHNR and CDR2 FQNEAQ come from the germline V gene (reference sequence). V was trimmed by 4 bases and J by 5 bases, leaving 6 bases between them. The CDR3 DNA follows: TGTGCCAGCAGCTCTATTGACGAGCAGTACTTC. Translated, it gives CASSSIDEQYF. The whole variable domain, filled in from reference TRBV7-9 and TRBJ2-7, reads DTGVSQNPRHKITKRGQNVTFRCDPISEHNRLYWYRQTLGQGPEFLTYFQNEAQLEKSRLLSDRFSAERPKGSFSTLEIQRTEQGDSAMYLCASSSIDEQYFGPGTRLTVT.

The chain links TRBV12-3 or TRBV12-4 to TRBJ1-5; the D is unclear. Trimming stripped 6 bases from V and 2 bases from J, with 8 bases between. The CDR3 length is 13 residues. CDR3 nucleotide sequence: TGTGCCAGCAGACCGCAGGGCAATCAGCCCCAGCATTTT. Protein: CASRPQGNQPQHF.

The chain carries TRBV7-9 and TRBJ1-3; 8 bases are shared with TRBD1. This CDR3 is 15 amino acids long. With V trimmed by 4 bases and J by 3 bases, 5 bases remained unmatched. Germline CDR1 SEHNR, CDR2 FQNEAQ (reference sequence). CDR3 sequence (DNA): TGTGCCAGCAGCTCCGGACAGGGCAGTGGAAACACCATATATTTT. It specifies CASSSGQGSGNTIYF.

This sequence joins TRBV3-1 (or the pseudogene TRBV3-2) and TRBJ1-1; D ambiguous. The V gene lost 3 bases and the J gene lost 3 bases, with 11 bases spanning the gap. CDR1 and CDR2 (germline): LGHDT, YNNKEL (reference sequence). The CDR3 extends over 14 amino acids. In nucleotides, the CDR3 is TGTGCCAGCAGCCACGGCGTGCGGGACACTGAAGCTTTCTTT. Translating it yields CASSHGVRDTEAFF.

V is TRBV6-5 and J is TRBJ2-1; 13 positions match TRBD2. V gave up 6 bases and J gave up 3 bases; unmatched junction bases: 2. From germline, CDR1 is MNHEY and CDR2 SVGAGI. This CDR3 contains 15 residues. The CDR3 DNA reads as TGTGCCAGCAGCAGACTAGCGGGGGGCTACAATGAGCAGTTCTTC. Amino acid sequence: CASSRLAGGYNEQFF.

The chain carries TRBV2 and TRBJ1-2; D may be TRBD1 (6 bases). This CDR3 region has 13 residues. The germline V gene encodes CDR1 SNHLY and CDR2 FYNNEI. Trimming shortened V by 6 bases and J by 5 bases, and 13 bases separated the two germline ends. CDR3 amino acids: CASSPGAEYGYTF. CDR3 nucleotides: TGTGCCAGCAGCCCAGGGGCAGAATATGGCTACACCTTC.

This clone was recorded once. This sequence joins TRBV6-5 and TRBJ1-3, with D perhaps matching TRBD1 (6 bases). The germline CDR1 and CDR2 sequences are MNHEY and SVGAGI. This CDR3 has 14 residues. V gave up 6 bases and J gave up 0 bases, with 9 bases separating them. The CDR3 spells CASRPGASGNTIYF. CDR3 nucleotides: TGTGCCAGCAGACCAGGGGCCTCTGGAAACACCATATATTTT.

The chain has TRBV7-2 and TRBJ2-7, with TRBD2 matching over 13 bases. The CDR3 loop spans 14 amino acids. The V gene end was trimmed by 5 bases and the J gene end by 6 bases; junction bases not matched to a gene: 4. Per the germline V gene, CDR1 is SGHTA and CDR2 is FQGNSA. Here the CDR3 reads CASSTGTSGVEQYF. DNA of the CDR3: TGTGCCAGCAGCACTGGGACTAGCGGGGTCGAGCAGTACTTC.

This chain uses TRBV9 with TRBJ2-7; 8 bases agree with TRBD1. V dropped 0 bases and J dropped 2; count of bases not matched to a gene: 4. The CDR3 is 15 residues long. Germline values: CDR1 SGDLS, CDR2 YYNGEE. The DNA of the CDR3 is TGTGCCAGCAGCGTAGCAGGACAGGGCCCCTACGAGCAGTACTTC. This sequence encodes CASSVAGQGPYEQYF.